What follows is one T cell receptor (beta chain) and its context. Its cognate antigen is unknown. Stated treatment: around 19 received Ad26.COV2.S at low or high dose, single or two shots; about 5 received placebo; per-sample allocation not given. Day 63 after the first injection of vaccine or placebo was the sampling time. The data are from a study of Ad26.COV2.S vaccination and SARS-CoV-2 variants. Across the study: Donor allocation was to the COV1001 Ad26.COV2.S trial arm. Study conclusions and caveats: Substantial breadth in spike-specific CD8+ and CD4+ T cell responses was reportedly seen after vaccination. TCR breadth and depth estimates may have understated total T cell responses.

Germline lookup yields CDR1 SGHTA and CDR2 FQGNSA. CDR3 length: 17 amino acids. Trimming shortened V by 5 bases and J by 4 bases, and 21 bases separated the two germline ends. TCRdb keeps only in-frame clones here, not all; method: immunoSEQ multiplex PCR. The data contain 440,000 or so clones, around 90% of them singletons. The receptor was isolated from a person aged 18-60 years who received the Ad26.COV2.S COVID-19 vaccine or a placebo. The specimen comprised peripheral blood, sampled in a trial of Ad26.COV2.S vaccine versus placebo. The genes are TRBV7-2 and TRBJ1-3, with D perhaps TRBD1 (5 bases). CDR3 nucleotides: TGTGCCAGCAGCCCTCGAGTAGCCAGGGCGGGAGGAAACACCATATATTTT. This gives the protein CASSPRVARAGGNTIYF.